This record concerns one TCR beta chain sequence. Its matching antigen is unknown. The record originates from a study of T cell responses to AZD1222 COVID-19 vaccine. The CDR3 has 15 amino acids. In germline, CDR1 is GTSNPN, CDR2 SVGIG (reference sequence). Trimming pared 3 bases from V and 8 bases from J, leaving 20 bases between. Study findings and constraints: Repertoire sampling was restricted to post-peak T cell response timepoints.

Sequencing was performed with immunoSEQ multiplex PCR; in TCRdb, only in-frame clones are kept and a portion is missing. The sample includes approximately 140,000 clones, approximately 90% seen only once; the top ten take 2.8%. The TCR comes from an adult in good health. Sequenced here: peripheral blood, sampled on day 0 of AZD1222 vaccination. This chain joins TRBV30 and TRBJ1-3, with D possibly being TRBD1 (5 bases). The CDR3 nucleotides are TGTGCCTGGAGCACGCTCGGGACTGGTGAAGACACCATATATTTT. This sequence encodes CAWSTLGTGEDTIYF.